The 18 T cell receptor beta chains reported below all come from one sample, sequenced in a study of OX40 agonist ivuxolimab in advanced cancers. Some clones are missing from TCRdb's copy, which holds only in-frame ones; the method was immunoSEQ multiplex PCR. The table has some 62,000 clones, around four fifths seen once. The sequences come from CD4+ or CD8+ T cells sorted from blood, collected in a trial of the OX40 agonist ivuxolimab. These receptors originate from an adult with an advanced solid tumor such as melanoma, head and neck, liver or kidney cancer.

The chain joins TRBV28 to TRBJ2-3, with TRBD1 identical over 10 bases. Germline CDR1 reads MDHEN; CDR2 reads SYDVKM. The CDR3 spans 16 residues. With 2 bases clipped from V and 5 bases from J, the junction kept 7 bases outside the gene matches. CDR3 coding DNA: TGTGCCAGCAGTTTAGGGGGACAGGGGCATCAAGATACGCAGTATTTT. Its translation: CASSLGGQGHQDTQYF. The full variable domain, rest sourced from reference TRBV28 and TRBJ2-3, is DVKVTQSSRYLVKRTGEKVFLECVQDMDHENMFWYRQDPGLGLRLIYFSYDVKMKEKGDIPEGYSVSREKKERFSLILESASTNQTSMYLCASSLGGQGHQDTQYFGPGTRLTVL.

This clone was recorded only once. The chain employs TRBV11-1 and TRBJ2-5; TRBD1 agrees at 9 bases. Germline V gene data show CDR1 as SGHAT and CDR2 as FQDESV (reference sequence). Trimming at V came to 4 bases and at J to 5 bases, leaving 8 bases not matched to a gene. The CDR3 is 15 amino acids. The CDR3 nucleotides read TGTGCCAGCAGCTCAAGGACAGGGGATATGGAGACCCAGTACTTC. As protein: CASSSRTGDMETQYF.

V gene TRBV30 combines with J gene TRBJ2-5, with D perhaps matching TRBD1 or TRBD2 (5 bases each). This CDR3 has 12 residues. Germline CDR1 GTSNPN, CDR2 SVGIG (reference sequence). The germline V and J ends were trimmed by 0 bases and 6 bases, with 8 bases remaining between them. The CDR3 region has the DNA TGTGCCTGGAGTGTTGGGGGAAAGACCCAGTACTTC. Translated: CAWSVGGKTQYF.

The chain carries TRBV9 and TRBJ2-2; no firm D call. There are 12 residues in the CDR3. V was pared by 3 bases and J by 5 bases, with 5 bases between. Germline V gene data show CDR1 as SGDLS and CDR2 as YYNGEE. Here the CDR3 reads CASSALTGELFF. As DNA, the CDR3 is TGTGCCAGCAGCGCCCTTACCGGGGAGCTGTTTTTT.

The DNA of the CDR3 is TGTGCCAGCAGCTTTTCTTCTCGGCCGATGGAGGGTGAGCAGTTCTTC. It specifies CASSFSSRPMEGEQFF. The V gene is TRBV13, the J gene TRBJ2-1; D is possibly TRBD2 (6 bases). Trimming removed 3 bases at V and 9 bases at J, with 21 bases between. Germline values: CDR1 PRHDT, CDR2 FYEKMQ (reference sequence). The CDR3 runs to 16 residues.

The CDR3 coding sequence is TGTGCCAGCAGTTTAATGGGGGACACCAAAGAGACCCAGTACTTC. The encoded protein is CASSLMGDTKETQYF. V usage is TRBV27 and J usage is TRBJ2-5; tentative D call: TRBD1 (6 bases). Germline V lookup: CDR1 MNHEY, CDR2 SMNVEV (reference sequence). The CDR3 has 15 amino acids. The V end was cut by 2 bases, the J end by 3 bases, with 13 bases between.

The chain carries TRBV28 and TRBJ1-5; a possible D gene is TRBD1 (6 bases). Germline lookup yields CDR1 MDHEN and CDR2 SYDVKM. The CDR3 extends over 15 amino acids. V lost 3 bases to trimming and J lost 6 bases, with 15 bases between them. CDR3 protein: CASSFLWGRVQPQHF. In DNA form, the CDR3 reads TGTGCCAGCAGTTTTTTATGGGGGCGCGTTCAGCCCCAGCATTTT.

The chain uses TRBV9 and TRBJ2-5; no reliable D call. Trimming took 0 bases from V and 5 from J, leaving 8 bases between them. Germline CDR1 reads SGDLS; CDR2 reads YYNGEE. The CDR3 length is 13 residues. Written as DNA, the CDR3 is TGTGCCAGCAGCGTAGCTACGCGGGAGACCCAGTACTTC. As protein: CASSVATRETQYF.

The rearrangement links TRBV7-9 to TRBJ1-3; D unclear. Trimming left V 6 bases short and J 4 bases short, with 7 bases between. The CDR3 has 12 residues. CDR1 is SEHNR and CDR2 is FQNEAQ in the germline V gene (reference sequence). In DNA, the CDR3 is TGTGCCAGCAGTCCGCCCGGAAACACCATATATTTT. Protein product: CASSPPGNTIYF.

The gene calls are TRBV7-9 and TRBJ1-5; TRBD1 is a possible D gene (5 bases). Germline-derived CDR1 and CDR2 are SEHNR and FQNEAQ (reference sequence). The CDR3 runs to 15 residues. V shed 1 base and J shed 2 bases, with 9 bases lying between them. The CDR3 sequence is CASSLGGDGNQPQHF. The DNA for the CDR3 is TGTGCCAGCAGCTTAGGGGGGGACGGCAATCAGCCCCAGCATTTT.

The gene calls are TRBV7-3 and TRBJ1-6; D is perhaps TRBD1 (5 bases). V was trimmed by 0 bases and J by 7 bases, leaving 7 bases between them. Germline assignment: CDR1 SGHTA and CDR2 FQGTGA. The CDR3 has 14 residues. CDR3 nucleotide sequence: TGTGCCAGCAGCTTAACCAGGGAGAATTCACCCCTCCACTTT. This codes for CASSLTRENSPLHF.

The chain couples TRBV9 to TRBJ2-2; D is uncertain. The V and J ends lost 4 bases and 1 base respectively, with 11 bases between them. This CDR3 is 15 amino acids long. CDR1 is SGDLS and CDR2 is YYNGEE in the germline V gene. As DNA, the CDR3 is TGTGCCAGCAGCATTGAGAGGTTGAACACCGGGGAGCTGTTTTTT. Translated: CASSIERLNTGELFF.

V usage is TRBV6-4 and J usage is TRBJ2-3, with D unresolved. The CDR3 covers 11 residues. V was shortened by 10 bases and J by 7 bases, with 12 bases between the two germline ends. CDR1 and CDR2 from the germline V gene are MRHNA and SNTAGT. CDR3 nucleotides: TGTGCCACCATTGATGGACATACGCAGTATTTT. It yields the protein CATIDGHTQYF.

The V call is TRBV4-1, the J call TRBJ2-3; no clear D gene. Germline CDR1 is MGHRA and CDR2 is YSYEKL. The CDR3 length is 16 residues. Trimming shortened V by 0 bases and J by 6 bases, and 16 bases separated the two germline ends. The CDR3 here is CASSQEAAFLSDTQYF. DNA for the CDR3: TGCGCCAGCAGCCAAGAGGCCGCCTTCTTATCCGATACGCAGTATTTT.

The chain uses TRBV7-9 and TRBJ1-2; the D is unclear. CDR3 size: 12 residues. The V end was cut by 5 bases, the J end by 5 bases, with 9 bases between. Germline V gene data show CDR1 as SEHNR and CDR2 as FQNEAQ (reference sequence). The CDR3 DNA reads TGTGCCAGCAGCCAAAACTCGTATGGCTACACCTTC. This encodes CASSQNSYGYTF.

The chain is built from TRBV2 and TRBJ1-1; no definite D call. Germline V CDR1 and CDR2: SNHLY, FYNNEI. The CDR3 runs 14 residues. V lost 2 bases, J lost 0 bases, and 7 bases lay in between. CDR3 nucleotides: TGTGCCAGCAGTGAAAGGAGGGTGAACACTGAAGCTTTCTTT. It encodes CASSERRVNTEAFF.

V is TRBV5-1 and J is TRBJ1-3; weak D call: TRBD1 (5 bases). The CDR3 consists of 13 residues. Deletions cut 5 bases from V and 4 bases from J, with 10 bases between. The germline CDR1 and CDR2 sequences are SGHRS and YFSETQ. CDR3 sequence: CASSQGGGNTIYF. For the CDR3, the DNA is TGCGCCAGCAGTCAGGGTGGCGGAAACACCATATATTTT.

The V gene is TRBV9, the J gene TRBJ2-2; the D gene is possibly TRBD2 (5 bases). Germline V lookup: CDR1 SGDLS, CDR2 YYNGEE. V lost 3 bases and J lost 6, with 12 bases in between. The CDR3 runs to 14 residues. As DNA, the CDR3 is TGTGCCAGCAGCGAAAGAACGGAGGCCGGGGAGCTGTTTTTT. Residues: CASSERTEAGELFF.